This T cell receptor (beta chain) is from a study of T cell responses to AZD1222 COVID-19 vaccine. General study points: Donors were largely white British and mainly female; clonal diversity was possibly underestimated.

In the case of this clone: Antigen specificity is unknown.

TCRdb keeps only in-frame clones here, not all; method: immunoSEQ multiplex PCR. The profile covers 110,000 or so clones, with about 82% appearing a single time and about 3.3% taken by the ten largest. Per germline, CDR1 SGHNT and CDR2 YYREEE (reference sequence). J lost 5 bases, V lost 4 bases, and 7 bases had no gene match. The length of the CDR3 is 15 residues. The sample was peripheral blood, taken on day 0 of AZD1222 vaccination. This TCR was recovered from an adult in good health. V usage is TRBV5-4 and J usage is TRBJ1-5; TRBD1 aligns across 9 bases. This chain's CDR3 is CASSMGQGSHQPQHF. The CDR3 nucleotides read TGTGCCAGCAGCATGGGACAGGGTTCCCATCAGCCCCAGCATTTT.